These T cell receptor beta chains were read from a single sample in a study of T cells in pancreatic ductal adenocarcinoma. Sequencing used immunoSEQ multiplex PCR; TCRdb keeps in-frame clones, though not all of them. The table includes roughly 100,000 clones, roughly 96% detected once. Sequenced: PBMCs. The receptors shown here come from a human donor with pancreatic ductal adenocarcinoma. Both conserved end residues are part of each CDR3. Each record gives: D gene, clone size, J gene, V gene, CDR3 protein, CDR3 DNA. D genes are given only for firm matches. Size values are once, few and many counts, or a class for expanded clones, and some rows have none.

d_gene: -; abundance: -; j_gene: TRBJ1-2; v_gene: TRBV18; CDR3aa: CASSPPAGRNGYTF; CDR3nt: TGTGCCAGCTCACCACCGGCAGGCCGAAATGGCTACACCTTC
d_gene: -; abundance: -; j_gene: TRBJ2-5; v_gene: TRBV10-3; CDR3aa: CAVSRKGDQETQYF; CDR3nt: TGTGCCGTCTCGAGGAAGGGGGACCAAGAGACCCAGTACTTC
d_gene: -; abundance: -; j_gene: TRBJ2-5; v_gene: TRBV11-3; CDR3aa: CASSLGETQYF; CDR3nt: TGTGCCAGCAGCCTCGGGGAGACCCAGTACTTC
d_gene: -; abundance: -; j_gene: TRBJ2-3; v_gene: TRBV5-6; CDR3aa: CASSPDRRLASSTDTQYF; CDR3nt: TGTGCCAGCAGCCCCGACAGGCGCTTAGCGAGTAGCACAGATACGCAGTATTTT
d_gene: -; abundance: -; j_gene: TRBJ2-1; v_gene: TRBV10-3; CDR3aa: CAISELARSYNEQFF; CDR3nt: TGTGCCATCAGTGAACTAGCTAGGTCGTACAATGAGCAGTTCTTC
d_gene: -; abundance: -; j_gene: TRBJ2-7; v_gene: TRBV4-3; CDR3aa: CASSQREVGLNSYEQYF; CDR3nt: TGCGCCAGCAGCCAAAGAGAGGTCGGATTGAACTCCTACGAGCAGTACTTC
d_gene: TRBD1; abundance: -; j_gene: TRBJ1-5; v_gene: TRBV6-6; CDR3aa: CASSYSDRGQPQHF; CDR3nt: TGTGCCAGCAGTTACTCGGACAGGGGACAGCCCCAGCATTTT
d_gene: -; abundance: -; j_gene: TRBJ2-2; v_gene: TRBV7-6; CDR3aa: CASSATGNTGELFF; CDR3nt: TGTGCCAGCAGCGCTACAGGGAACACCGGGGAGCTGTTTTTT
d_gene: TRBD2; abundance: -; j_gene: TRBJ2-1; v_gene: TRBV7-9; CDR3aa: CASSLLAGLSNEQFF; CDR3nt: TGTGCCAGCAGCTTATTAGCGGGACTTTCCAATGAGCAGTTCTTC
d_gene: -; abundance: -; j_gene: TRBJ2-7; v_gene: TRBV7-9; CDR3aa: CASRHSTETHYEQYF; CDR3nt: TGTGCCAGCAGACATAGCACCGAGACCCACTACGAGCAGTACTTC
d_gene: -; abundance: -; j_gene: TRBJ2-7; v_gene: TRBV28; CDR3aa: CASGSIRDTPYEQYF; CDR3nt: TGTGCCAGCGGAAGTATCAGGGATACGCCCTACGAGCAGTACTTC
d_gene: -; abundance: -; j_gene: TRBJ2-5; v_gene: TRBV7-2; CDR3aa: CASSPGRETQYF; CDR3nt: TGTGCCAGCAGCCCAGGGAGGGAGACCCAGTACTTC
d_gene: -; abundance: once; j_gene: TRBJ2-7; v_gene: TRBV5-1; CDR3aa: CASSVTGVYEQYF; CDR3nt: TGCGCCAGCAGCGTGACAGGCGTGTACGAGCAGTACTTC
d_gene: -; abundance: -; j_gene: TRBJ2-2; v_gene: TRBV11-3; CDR3aa: CASSSETRGGLSGELFF; CDR3nt: TGTGCCAGCAGCTCAGAAACCCGTGGCGGTTTGTCCGGGGAGCTGTTTTTT
d_gene: -; abundance: -; j_gene: TRBJ2-3; v_gene: TRBV19; CDR3aa: CASSISKYGTDTQYF; CDR3nt: TGTGCCAGTAGTATATCTAAGTATGGCACAGATACGCAGTATTTT
d_gene: TRBD2; abundance: once; j_gene: TRBJ2-1; v_gene: TRBV4-3; CDR3aa: CASSLPSAGGGEQFF; CDR3nt: TGCGCCAGCAGCCTCCCGTCAGCGGGAGGAGGGGAGCAGTTCTTC
d_gene: TRBD1; abundance: -; j_gene: TRBJ1-4; v_gene: TRBV30; CDR3aa: CAWEGQGIKKLFF; CDR3nt: TGTGCCTGGGAGGGACAGGGGATTAAAAAACTGTTTTTT
d_gene: TRBD1; abundance: -; j_gene: TRBJ2-7; v_gene: TRBV18; CDR3aa: CASSATLQGTSYEQYF; CDR3nt: TGTGCCAGCTCAGCAACCCTACAGGGGACCTCCTACGAGCAGTACTTC
d_gene: -; abundance: once; j_gene: TRBJ2-3; v_gene: TRBV7-2; CDR3aa: CASSWRTATSVDTQYF; CDR3nt: TGTGCCAGCAGCTGGCGGACAGCAACTTCGGTAGATACGCAGTATTTT
d_gene: TRBD1; abundance: -; j_gene: TRBJ2-6; v_gene: TRBV30; CDR3aa: CASPTGGTRSGGSGANVLTF; CDR3nt: TGTGCCTCACCGACAGGGGGCACACGAAGCGGGGGCTCTGGGGCCAACGTCCTGACTTTC
d_gene: TRBD2; abundance: -; j_gene: TRBJ2-1; v_gene: TRBV5-1; CDR3aa: CASSLWTSGRSNEQFF; CDR3nt: TGCGCCAGCAGCTTATGGACTAGCGGGAGATCCAATGAGCAGTTCTTC
d_gene: TRBD1; abundance: -; j_gene: TRBJ1-1; v_gene: TRBV6-1; CDR3aa: CASTSGQGLSEAFF; CDR3nt: TGTGCCAGCACATCAGGACAGGGATTGTCTGAAGCTTTCTTT
d_gene: TRBD1; abundance: -; j_gene: TRBJ2-7; v_gene: TRBV7-8; CDR3aa: CASSLGQGSSYEQYF; CDR3nt: TGTGCCAGCAGCTTAGGACAGGGTAGTTCCTACGAGCAGTACTTC
d_gene: TRBD1; abundance: -; j_gene: TRBJ2-7; v_gene: TRBV11-2; CDR3aa: CASSLQSGTASYEQYF; CDR3nt: TGTGCCAGCAGCTTACAGTCTGGGACAGCCTCCTACGAGCAGTACTTC
d_gene: TRBD1; abundance: -; j_gene: TRBJ2-7; v_gene: TRBV5-4; CDR3aa: CASSAGTGSYEQYF; CDR3nt: TGTGCCAGCAGCGCTGGGACAGGATCTTACGAGCAGTACTTC
d_gene: -; abundance: -; j_gene: TRBJ2-1; v_gene: TRBV29-1; CDR3aa: CSVVRQGRDEQFF; CDR3nt: TGCAGCGTTGTTCGCCAGGGCAGAGATGAGCAGTTCTTC
d_gene: TRBD1; abundance: once; j_gene: TRBJ2-7; v_gene: TRBV6-5; CDR3aa: CASSYDRGHSYEQYF; CDR3nt: TGTGCCAGCAGTTACGATAGGGGGCATTCCTACGAGCAGTACTTC
d_gene: -; abundance: -; j_gene: TRBJ2-3; v_gene: TRBV29-1; CDR3aa: CSGLTGTDTQYF; CDR3nt: TGCAGCGGTTTAACAGGGACCGATACGCAGTATTTT
d_gene: -; abundance: -; j_gene: TRBJ1-5; v_gene: TRBV7-6; CDR3aa: CASSPGNLNQPQHF; CDR3nt: TGTGCCAGCAGCCCCGGGAACCTCAATCAGCCCCAGCATTTT
d_gene: -; abundance: -; j_gene: TRBJ1-2; v_gene: TRBV18; CDR3aa: CASSPLGGGDGYTF; CDR3nt: TGTGCCAGCTCACCCCTAGGAGGGGGGGATGGCTACACCTTC
d_gene: TRBD2; abundance: -; j_gene: TRBJ2-5; v_gene: TRBV9; CDR3aa: CASSVNLAGSQETQYF; CDR3nt: TGTGCCAGCAGCGTGAATCTAGCGGGGTCCCAAGAGACCCAGTACTTC
d_gene: -; abundance: once; j_gene: TRBJ2-5; v_gene: TRBV5-1; CDR3aa: CASSLVTAHQETQYF; CDR3nt: TGCGCCAGCAGCTTGGTAACAGCACACCAAGAGACCCAGTACTTC
d_gene: -; abundance: -; j_gene: TRBJ2-5; v_gene: TRBV30; CDR3aa: CAWGRDFVTQYF; CDR3nt: TGTGCCTGGGGCAGGGATTTCGTGACCCAGTACTTC
d_gene: TRBD2; abundance: -; j_gene: TRBJ2-7; v_gene: TRBV10-3; CDR3aa: CAISGGTSGSYEQYF; CDR3nt: TGTGCCATCAGTGGGGGGACTAGCGGGAGTTACGAGCAGTACTTC
d_gene: -; abundance: -; j_gene: TRBJ1-1; v_gene: TRBV11-2; CDR3aa: CASSFGIEAFF; CDR3nt: TGTGCCAGCAGCTTCGGTATTGAAGCTTTCTTT
d_gene: TRBD2; abundance: -; j_gene: TRBJ2-1; v_gene: TRBV4-2; CDR3aa: CASSQTSGMVYNEQFF; CDR3nt: TGTGCCAGCAGCCAAACTAGCGGGATGGTTTACAATGAGCAGTTCTTC
d_gene: -; abundance: few; j_gene: TRBJ2-1; v_gene: TRBV5-1; CDR3aa: CASSFLNEQFF; CDR3nt: TGCGCCAGCAGCTTTCTAAATGAGCAGTTCTTC
d_gene: TRBD2; abundance: once; j_gene: TRBJ2-3; v_gene: TRBV18; CDR3aa: CASSPETSGNADTQYF; CDR3nt: TGTGCCAGCTCACCAGAGACTAGCGGGAATGCAGATACGCAGTATTTT
d_gene: -; abundance: -; j_gene: TRBJ2-5; v_gene: TRBV6-1; CDR3aa: CASSGSEETQYF; CDR3nt: TGTGCCAGCAGCGGGAGCGAGGAGACCCAGTACTTC
d_gene: TRBD2; abundance: -; j_gene: TRBJ2-7; v_gene: TRBV28; CDR3aa: CASRGGVHEQYF; CDR3nt: TGTGCCAGTCGGGGGGGAGTGCACGAGCAGTACTTC
d_gene: TRBD2; abundance: -; j_gene: TRBJ2-7; v_gene: TRBV5-1; CDR3aa: CASSVGPGGAYEQYF; CDR3nt: TGCGCCAGCAGCGTCGGACCGGGGGGGGCCTACGAGCAGTACTTC
d_gene: TRBD1; abundance: -; j_gene: TRBJ2-7; v_gene: TRBV6-5; CDR3aa: CASSWTGNEQYF; CDR3nt: TGTGCCAGCAGTTGGACAGGGAACGAGCAGTACTTC
d_gene: TRBD2; abundance: -; j_gene: TRBJ2-2; v_gene: TRBV18; CDR3aa: CASSPPSRGIGELFF; CDR3nt: TGTGCCAGCTCACCACCCTCGCGGGGGATCGGGGAGCTGTTTTTT
d_gene: TRBD2; abundance: -; j_gene: TRBJ2-3; v_gene: TRBV18; CDR3aa: CASSPVEVAGLSTDTQYF; CDR3nt: TGTGCCAGCTCACCGGTTGAGGTAGCGGGACTCAGCACAGATACGCAGTATTTT
d_gene: TRBD2; abundance: -; j_gene: TRBJ2-5; v_gene: TRBV6-6; CDR3aa: CASRGTGLAGEETQYF; CDR3nt: TGTGCCAGCCGAGGGACGGGACTAGCGGGAGAAGAGACCCAGTACTTC
d_gene: -; abundance: -; j_gene: TRBJ1-1; v_gene: TRBV5-6; CDR3aa: CASSPVGSEAFF; CDR3nt: TGTGCCAGCAGCCCGGTCGGGAGTGAAGCTTTCTTT
d_gene: TRBD2; abundance: -; j_gene: TRBJ2-1; v_gene: TRBV6-6; CDR3aa: CASSKAGALNEQFF; CDR3nt: TGTGCCAGCAGTAAAGCGGGAGCACTCAATGAGCAGTTCTTC
d_gene: TRBD2; abundance: -; j_gene: TRBJ2-7; v_gene: TRBV10-1; CDR3aa: CASSEGLAGGYEQYF; CDR3nt: TGCGCCAGCAGTGAGGGACTAGCGGGAGGCTACGAGCAGTACTTC
d_gene: TRBD1; abundance: -; j_gene: TRBJ1-2; v_gene: TRBV6-1; CDR3aa: CASSTGQQPIYGYTF; CDR3nt: TGTGCCAGCAGTACGGGACAGCAACCGATTTATGGCTACACCTTC
d_gene: -; abundance: -; j_gene: TRBJ2-5; v_gene: TRBV9; CDR3aa: CASSVGPRGETQYF; CDR3nt: TGTGCCAGCAGCGTAGGACCCCGAGGGGAGACCCAGTACTTC
d_gene: -; abundance: -; j_gene: TRBJ2-5; v_gene: TRBV30; CDR3aa: CAWSVVGVQETQYF; CDR3nt: TGTGCCTGGAGTGTAGTCGGGGTCCAAGAGACCCAGTACTTC
d_gene: -; abundance: -; j_gene: TRBJ1-4; v_gene: TRBV18; CDR3aa: CASARDRSNEKLFF; CDR3nt: TGTGCCAGCGCGCGCGACAGATCTAACGAAAAACTGTTTTTT
d_gene: TRBD2; abundance: -; j_gene: TRBJ2-7; v_gene: TRBV2; CDR3aa: CASMAGLAGDEQYF; CDR3nt: TGTGCCAGCATGGCTGGTCTAGCGGGAGACGAGCAGTACTTC
d_gene: -; abundance: -; j_gene: TRBJ2-1; v_gene: TRBV20-1; CDR3aa: CSAPYNEQFF; CDR3nt: TGCAGTGCCCCTTACAATGAGCAGTTCTTC
d_gene: -; abundance: once; j_gene: TRBJ2-5; v_gene: TRBV4-3; CDR3aa: CASSQDYGPKETQYF; CDR3nt: TGCGCCAGCAGCCAAGATTATGGGCCCAAAGAGACCCAGTACTTC
d_gene: TRBD1; abundance: -; j_gene: TRBJ2-1; v_gene: TRBV4-3; CDR3aa: CASSQTGGSYNEQFF; CDR3nt: TGCGCCAGCAGCCAAACAGGGGGCTCCTACAATGAGCAGTTCTTC
d_gene: -; abundance: -; j_gene: TRBJ2-7; v_gene: TRBV12-5; CDR3aa: CASGTGQRSYEQYF; CDR3nt: TGTGCTAGTGGTACAGGACAGCGTTCCTACGAGCAGTACTTC